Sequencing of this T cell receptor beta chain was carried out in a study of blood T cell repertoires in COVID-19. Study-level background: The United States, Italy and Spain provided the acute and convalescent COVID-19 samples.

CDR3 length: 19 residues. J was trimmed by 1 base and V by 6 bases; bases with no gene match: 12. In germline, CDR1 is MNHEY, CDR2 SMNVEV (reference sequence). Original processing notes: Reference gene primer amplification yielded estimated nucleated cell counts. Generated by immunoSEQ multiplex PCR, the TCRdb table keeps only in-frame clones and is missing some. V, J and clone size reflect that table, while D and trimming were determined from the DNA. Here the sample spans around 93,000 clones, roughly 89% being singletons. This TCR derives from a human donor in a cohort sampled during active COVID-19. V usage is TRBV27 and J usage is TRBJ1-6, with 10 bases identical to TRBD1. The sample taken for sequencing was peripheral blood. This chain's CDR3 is CASRGQGLTGGSYNSPLHF. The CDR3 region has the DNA TGTGCCAGCAGGGGACAGGGGCTAACGGGGGGATCCTATAATTCACCCCTCCACTTT.